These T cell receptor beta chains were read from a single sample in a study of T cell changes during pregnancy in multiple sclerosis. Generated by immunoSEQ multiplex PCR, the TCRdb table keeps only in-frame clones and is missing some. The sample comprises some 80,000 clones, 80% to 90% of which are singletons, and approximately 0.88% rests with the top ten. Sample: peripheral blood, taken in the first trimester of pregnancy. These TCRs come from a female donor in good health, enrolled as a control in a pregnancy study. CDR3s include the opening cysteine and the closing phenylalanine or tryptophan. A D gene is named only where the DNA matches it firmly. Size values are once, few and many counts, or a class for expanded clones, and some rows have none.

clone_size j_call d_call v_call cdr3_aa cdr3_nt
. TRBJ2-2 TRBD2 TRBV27 CASSLWGGSNTGELFF TGTGCCAGCAGTTTATGGGGGGGATCGAACACCGGGGAGCTGTTTTTT
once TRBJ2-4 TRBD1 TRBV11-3 CASSFGTGGENIQYF TGTGCCAGCAGCTTTGGGACAGGGGGTGAAAACATTCAGTACTTC
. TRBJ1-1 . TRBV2 CATVGQSVNTEAFF TGTGCCACGGTCGGACAGTCCGTGAACACTGAAGCTTTCTTT
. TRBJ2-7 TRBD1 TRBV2 CASSDPGTVASYEQYF TGTGCCAGCAGTGACCCTGGGACAGTGGCCTCCTACGAGCAGTACTTC
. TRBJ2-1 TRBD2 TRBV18 CASSPRLAGVHNEQFF TGTGCCAGCTCACCACGATTGGCGGGAGTCCACAATGAGCAGTTCTTC
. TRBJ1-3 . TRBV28 CASRYPGLIGNTIYF TGTGCCAGCAGGTATCCAGGGTTGATCGGAAACACCATATATTTT
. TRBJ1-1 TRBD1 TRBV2 CASSGTGGNTEAFF TGTGCCAGCTCCGGGACAGGGGGGAACACTGAAGCTTTCTTT
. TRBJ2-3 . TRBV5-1 CASSPREADTQYF TGCGCCAGCAGTCCCCGTGAGGCAGATACGCAGTATTTT
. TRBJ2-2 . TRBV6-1 CASSESSDRQLFF TGTGCCAGCAGTGAATCGAGTGACAGGCAGCTGTTTTTT
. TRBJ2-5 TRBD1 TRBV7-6 CASSSGGTGRRETQYF TGTGCCAGCAGCTCCGGTGGGACAGGGAGGCGAGAGACCCAGTACTTC
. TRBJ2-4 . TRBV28 CASSFGGGPGLRAKNIQYF TGTGCCAGCAGTTTTGGAGGTGGACCGGGCCTCCGGGCCAAAAACATTCAGTACTTC
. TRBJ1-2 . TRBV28 CASSLNGGLTNYGYTF TGTGCCAGCAGTTTAAACGGGGGACTGACTAACTATGGCTACACCTTC
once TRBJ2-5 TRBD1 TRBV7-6 CASSLVVGGVETQYF TGTGCCAGCAGCTTAGTGGTAGGGGGCGTAGAGACCCAGTACTTC
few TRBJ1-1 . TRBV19 CASSFPGGNTEAFF TGTGCCAGTAGTTTCCCCGGTGGGAACACTGAAGCTTTCTTT
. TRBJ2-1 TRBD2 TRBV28 CASSLYLAANYNEQFF TGTGCCAGCAGTTTATACCTAGCGGCGAACTACAATGAGCAGTTCTTC
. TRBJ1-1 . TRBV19 CASNEPAGRNTEAFF TGTGCCAGTAATGAACCCGCGGGACGGAACACTGAAGCTTTCTTT
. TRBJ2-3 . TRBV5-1 CASSLTGPLTHRRDTQYF TGCGCCAGCAGCTTAACAGGACCCCTCACACATAGAAGAGATACGCAGTATTTT
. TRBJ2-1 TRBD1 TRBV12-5 CASGGGQGANEQFF TGTGCTAGTGGTGGGGGACAGGGGGCGAATGAGCAGTTCTTC
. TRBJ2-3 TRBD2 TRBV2 CASSRLAGSTDTQYF TGTGCCAGCAGCCGACTAGCGGGGTCCACAGATACGCAGTATTTT
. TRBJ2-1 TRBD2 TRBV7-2 CASSPPGAGGNEQFF TGTGCCAGCAGCCCCCCCGGGGCGGGAGGGAATGAGCAGTTCTTC
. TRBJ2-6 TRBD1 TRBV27 CASSLLGQGASGANVLTF TGTGCCAGCAGCCTGCTGGGACAGGGGGCGTCAGGGGCCAACGTCCTGACTTTC
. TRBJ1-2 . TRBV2 CASSLILYGYTF TGTGCCAGCAGCCTAATCTTGTATGGCTACACCTTC
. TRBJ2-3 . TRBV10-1 CASSPLPGDRGTQYF TGCGCCAGCAGCCCATTGCCAGGGGATAGGGGTACGCAGTATTTT
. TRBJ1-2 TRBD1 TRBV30 CAWRAGTGVGYTF TGTGCCTGGAGGGCCGGGACAGGGGTTGGCTACACCTTC
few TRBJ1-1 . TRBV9 CASSESGRTEAFF TGTGCCAGCAGCGAGTCGGGGAGGACTGAAGCTTTCTTT
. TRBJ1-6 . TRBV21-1 CASSRGDLARRYNSPLHF TGTGCCAGCAGCAGGGGGGACTTGGCGCGGCGATATAATTCACCCCTCCACTTT
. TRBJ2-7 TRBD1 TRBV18 CASSPAGTGSVQYF TGTGCCAGCTCACCAGCGGGGACAGGGTCTGTGCAGTACTTC
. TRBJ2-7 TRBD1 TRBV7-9 CASSLSLARDRAYEQYF TGTGCCAGCAGCTTATCGCTCGCCCGGGACAGGGCTTACGAGCAGTACTTC
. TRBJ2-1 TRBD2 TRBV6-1 CAILGGADNEQFF TGTGCCATCCTCGGGGGGGCAGACAATGAGCAGTTCTTC
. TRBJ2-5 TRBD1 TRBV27 CASSSPGTGSETQYF TGTGCCAGCAGTTCCCCCGGGACAGGGAGCGAGACCCAGTACTTC
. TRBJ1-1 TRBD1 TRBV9 CASSVEVRDREAFF TGTGCCAGCAGCGTAGAGGTCCGGGACAGGGAAGCTTTCTTT
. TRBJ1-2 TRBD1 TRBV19 CATRQGATHGYTF TGTGCCACCCGCCAGGGGGCAACGCATGGCTACACCTTC
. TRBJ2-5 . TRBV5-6 CASTRQGPVTQETQYF TGTGCCAGCACCCGACAAGGTCCGGTAACACAAGAGACCCAGTACTTC
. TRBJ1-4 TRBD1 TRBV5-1 CASSLHDRTGDEKLFF TGCGCCAGCAGCTTGCATGATAGGACAGGGGACGAAAAACTGTTTTTT
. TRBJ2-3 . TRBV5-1 CASSFSNGDTDTQYF TGCGCCAGCAGCTTCTCGAACGGGGACACAGATACGCAGTATTTT
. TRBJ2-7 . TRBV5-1 CASSLGPEYEQYF TGCGCCAGCAGCTTGGGGCCCGAATACGAGCAGTACTTC
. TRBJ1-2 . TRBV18 CASSPAAGRDYGYTF TGTGCCAGCTCACCAGCGGCAGGGAGGGACTATGGCTACACCTTC
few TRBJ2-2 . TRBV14 CASSLLAIGELFF TGTGCCAGCAGCCTCCTAGCGATCGGGGAGCTGTTTTTT
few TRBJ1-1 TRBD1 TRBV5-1 CASSSTTGSRTEAFF TGCGCCAGCAGCTCTACGACAGGGTCGAGGACTGAAGCTTTCTTT
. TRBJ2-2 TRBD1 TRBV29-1 CSVEDRQGTGELFF TGCAGCGTTGAAGATCGACAGGGAACCGGGGAGCTGTTTTTT
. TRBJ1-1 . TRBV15 CATSTYPRLVEAFF TGTGCCACCAGCACGTACCCGCGTCTGGTGGAAGCTTTCTTT
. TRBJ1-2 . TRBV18 CASSTQGIDYGYTF TGTGCCAGCTCCACACAGGGAATTGACTATGGCTACACCTTC
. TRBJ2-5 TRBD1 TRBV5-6 CASSLEGAQETQYF TGTGCCAGCAGCTTGGAGGGGGCCCAAGAGACCCAGTACTTC
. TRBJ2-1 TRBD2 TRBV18 CASSPRLAGHEQFF TGTGCCAGCTCACCACGGCTAGCGGGACATGAGCAGTTCTTC
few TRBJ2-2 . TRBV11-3 CASSPRTAPGELFF TGTGCCAGCAGCCCTAGGACAGCCCCCGGGGAGCTGTTTTTT
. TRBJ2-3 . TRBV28 CASSREGRSTDTQYF TGTGCCAGCAGTCGCGAAGGGAGGTCCACAGATACGCAGTATTTT
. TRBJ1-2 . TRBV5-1 CASSRSSSGPRTSNYGYTF TGCGCCAGCAGCCGGAGCTCGTCAGGGCCCCGAACTTCGAACTATGGCTACACCTTC
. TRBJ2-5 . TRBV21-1 CASTPRVLQETQYF TGTGCCAGCACCCCCCGGGTCCTGCAAGAGACCCAGTACTTC
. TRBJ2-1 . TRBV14 CASSLTSLNEQFF TGTGCCAGCAGCCTTACTAGCCTCAATGAGCAGTTCTTC
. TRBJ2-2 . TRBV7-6 CASSAGLPNTGELFF TGTGCCAGCAGCGCGGGACTCCCTAACACCGGGGAGCTGTTTTTT
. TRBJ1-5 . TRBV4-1 CASSQEQVPSNQPQHF TGCGCCAGCAGCCAAGAACAGGTTCCTAGCAATCAGCCCCAGCATTTT
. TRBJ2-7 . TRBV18 CASSPQVQGNEQYF TGTGCCAGCTCACCGCAAGTACAGGGTAACGAGCAGTACTTC
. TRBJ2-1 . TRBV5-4 CASSFGGFYNEQFF TGTGCCAGCAGCTTCGGGGGTTTTTACAATGAGCAGTTCTTC
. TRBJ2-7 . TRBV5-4 CASSLGQVYEQYF TGTGCCAGCAGCTTGGGACAGGTTTACGAGCAGTACTTC
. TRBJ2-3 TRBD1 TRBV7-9 CASSPQGRTDTQYF TGTGCCAGCAGCCCACAGGGGCGCACAGATACGCAGTATTTT